This T cell receptor (beta chain) was profiled in a study of cytomegalovirus exposure and HLA in healthy donors. The CDR3 runs 16 residues. Germline CDR1 reads MGHDK; CDR2 reads SYGVNS. V shed 6 bases, J shed 1 base, and the junction held 10 bases outside the gene matches. General study results and limits: Three CMV-associated chains proved CMV antigen-specific in vitro.

Concerning this clone: What it binds is unknown.

Both 60 Vbeta primers and 13 Jbeta primers went into the PCR. Method: immunoSEQ multiplex PCR; TCRdb's copy keeps in-frame clones and lacks some. The data contain around 130,000 clones, more than 60% of them singletons. The chain joins TRBV25-1 to TRBJ2-7, with 9 bases aligning to TRBD1. The receptor was isolated from a woman aged 18-29 years in good health and CMV-seronegative. The sequenced material came from PBMCs. The chain's CDR3 is CASRGGIDRGSYEQYF. The CDR3 coding sequence is TGTGCCAGCAGGGGGGGGATTGACAGGGGGTCCTACGAGCAGTACTTC.